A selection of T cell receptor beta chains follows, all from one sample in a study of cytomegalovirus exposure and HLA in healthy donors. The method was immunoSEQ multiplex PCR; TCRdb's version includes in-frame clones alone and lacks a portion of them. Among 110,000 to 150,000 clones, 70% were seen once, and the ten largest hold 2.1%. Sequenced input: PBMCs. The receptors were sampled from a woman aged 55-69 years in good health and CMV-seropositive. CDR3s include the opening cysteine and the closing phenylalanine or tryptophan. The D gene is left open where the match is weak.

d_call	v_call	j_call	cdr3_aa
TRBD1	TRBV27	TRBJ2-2	CASSLLQTGGPPNTGELFF
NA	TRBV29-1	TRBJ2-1	CSVRKAPERRYNEQFF
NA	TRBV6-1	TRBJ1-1	CATKNPGGTEAFF
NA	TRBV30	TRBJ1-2	CAWSVRTVYGYTF
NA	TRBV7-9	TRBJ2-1	CASSLAQGSYEQFF
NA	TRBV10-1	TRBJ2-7	CASSQTTYEQYF
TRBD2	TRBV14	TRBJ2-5	CASSQQAGGAETQYF
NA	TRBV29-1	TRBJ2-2	CSVSHSINTGELFF
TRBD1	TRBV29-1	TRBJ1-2	CSVNSQGALGYTF
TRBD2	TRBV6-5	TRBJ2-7	CASSYRGAYEQYF
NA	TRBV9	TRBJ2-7	CASSVGEGHTSEQYF
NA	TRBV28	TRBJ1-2	CASSSGDGDGYTF
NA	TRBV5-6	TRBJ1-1	CASSRLGGNTEAFF
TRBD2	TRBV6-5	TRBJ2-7	CASSLFSSGPNEQYF
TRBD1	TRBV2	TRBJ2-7	CASNAGGTFYEQYF
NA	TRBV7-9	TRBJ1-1	CASTTRQHTEAFF
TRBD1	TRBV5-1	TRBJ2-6	CASSGQGGANVLTF
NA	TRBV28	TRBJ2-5	CASSTKRFMETQYF
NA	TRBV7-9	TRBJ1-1	CASSLREGGTEAFF
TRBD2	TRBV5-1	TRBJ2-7	CASSLGSGSPYEQYF
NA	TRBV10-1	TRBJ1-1	CASSEKPSAGFEAFF
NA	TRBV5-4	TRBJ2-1	CASSSGDYSYNEQFF
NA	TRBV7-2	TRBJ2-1	CASSLGRLGEPRREQFF
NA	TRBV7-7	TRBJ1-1	CASSLRAVGEAEAFF
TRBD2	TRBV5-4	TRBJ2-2	CASSDSGRAYGELFF
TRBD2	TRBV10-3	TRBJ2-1	CAIRPQLAGEYNEQFF
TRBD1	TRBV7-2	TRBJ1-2	CASSLEQGGANYGYTF
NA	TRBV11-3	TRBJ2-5	CASSLDAQETQYF
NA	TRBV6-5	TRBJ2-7	CASSYAGGYEQYF
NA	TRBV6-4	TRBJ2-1	CASSVWEESNEQFF
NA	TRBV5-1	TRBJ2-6	CASTTSGSDSGANVLTF
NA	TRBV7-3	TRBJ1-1	CASSLGHANTEAFF
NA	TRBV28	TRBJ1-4	CASSSSTGPGTNEKLFF
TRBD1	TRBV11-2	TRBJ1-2	CASSLGNIQGGGYTF
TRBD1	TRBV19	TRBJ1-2	CASSRRDRAGYTF
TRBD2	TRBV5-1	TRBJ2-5	CASSLAGGTQETQYF
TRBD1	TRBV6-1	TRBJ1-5	CATRTGMSNQPQHF
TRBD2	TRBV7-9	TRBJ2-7	CASSLGLAGWSDEQYF
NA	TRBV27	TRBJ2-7	CASSSFPRTFLYEQYF
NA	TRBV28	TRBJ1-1	CASSFGTMNTEAFF
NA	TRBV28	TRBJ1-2	CASSPDTLYGYTF
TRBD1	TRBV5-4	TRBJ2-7	CASSPDRVETYEQYF
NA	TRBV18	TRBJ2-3	CASSPLAWADTQYF
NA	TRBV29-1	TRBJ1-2	CSVGPEYGYTF
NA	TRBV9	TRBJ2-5	CASSFRAGGSQETQYF
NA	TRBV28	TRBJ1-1	CASSLERTLNTEAFF
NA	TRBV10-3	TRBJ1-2	CASNPGLRYGYTF
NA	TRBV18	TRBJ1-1	CASSLQMNTEAFF
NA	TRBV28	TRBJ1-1	CASSAYPGGRNTEAFF
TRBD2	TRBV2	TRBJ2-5	CASRVASGRWETQYF
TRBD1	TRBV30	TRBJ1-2	CAWRTGGYYGYTF
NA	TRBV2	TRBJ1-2	CASRPGIYGYTF